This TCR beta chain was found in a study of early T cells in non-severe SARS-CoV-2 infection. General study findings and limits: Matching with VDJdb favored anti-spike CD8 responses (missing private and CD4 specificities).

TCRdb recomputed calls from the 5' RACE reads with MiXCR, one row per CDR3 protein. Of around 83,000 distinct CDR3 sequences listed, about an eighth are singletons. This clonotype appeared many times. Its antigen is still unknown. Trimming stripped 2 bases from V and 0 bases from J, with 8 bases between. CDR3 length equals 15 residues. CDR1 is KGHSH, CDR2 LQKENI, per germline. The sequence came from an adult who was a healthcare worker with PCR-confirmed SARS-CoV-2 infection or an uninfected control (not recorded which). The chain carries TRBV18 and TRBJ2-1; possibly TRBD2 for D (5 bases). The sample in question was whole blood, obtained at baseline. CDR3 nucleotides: TGTGCCAGCTCACCAGAAGGGAGCTCCTACAATGAGCAGTTCTTC. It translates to CASSPEGSSYNEQFF.